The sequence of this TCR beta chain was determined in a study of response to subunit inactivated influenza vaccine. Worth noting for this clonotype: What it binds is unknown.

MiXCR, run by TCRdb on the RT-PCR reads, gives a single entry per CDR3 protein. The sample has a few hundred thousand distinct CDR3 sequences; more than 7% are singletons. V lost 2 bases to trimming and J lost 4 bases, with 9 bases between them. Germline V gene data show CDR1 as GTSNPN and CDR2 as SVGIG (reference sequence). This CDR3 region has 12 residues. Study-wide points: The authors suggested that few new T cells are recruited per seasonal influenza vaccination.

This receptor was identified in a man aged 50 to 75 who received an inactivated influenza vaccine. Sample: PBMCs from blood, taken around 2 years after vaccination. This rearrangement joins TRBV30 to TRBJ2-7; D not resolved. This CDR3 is CAWSPAFYEQYF. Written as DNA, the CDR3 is TGTGCCTGGAGTCCGGCTTTTTACGAGCAGTACTTC.